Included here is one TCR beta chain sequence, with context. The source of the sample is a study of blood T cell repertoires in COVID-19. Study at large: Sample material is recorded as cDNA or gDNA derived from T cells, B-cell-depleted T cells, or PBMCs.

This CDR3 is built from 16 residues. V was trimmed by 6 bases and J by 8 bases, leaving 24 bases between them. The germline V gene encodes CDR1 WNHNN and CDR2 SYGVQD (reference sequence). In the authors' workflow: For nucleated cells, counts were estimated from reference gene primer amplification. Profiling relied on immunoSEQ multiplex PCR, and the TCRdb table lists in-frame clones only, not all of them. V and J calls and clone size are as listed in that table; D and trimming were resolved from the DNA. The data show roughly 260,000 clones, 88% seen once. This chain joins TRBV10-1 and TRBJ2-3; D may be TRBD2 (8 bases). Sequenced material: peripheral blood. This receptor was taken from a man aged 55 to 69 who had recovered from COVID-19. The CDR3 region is CASSDGTRGPWATQYF. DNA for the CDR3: TGCGCCAGCAGCGACGGGACTAGGGGGCCCTGGGCTACGCAGTATTTT.